Presented here are 7 T cell receptor beta chains from one specimen sequenced in a study of vaccination effects on CD4 cells after COVID-19. ViraFEST used viral peptide pools to expand antigen-specific CD4+ T cells before sequencing. Cultured cells yielded isolated CD4+ T cells after nine to ten days. PCR showed that the person got SARS-CoV-2 infection at some point between March and December 2020. Assay used: immunoSEQ multiplex PCR; TCRdb lists only in-frame clones, some missing. Of tens of thousands of clones detected, 70% to 85% appear once; the ten largest clones hold more than 25%. For these TCRs, the target antigens are not known. Sequences were derived from CD4+ T cells from PBMCs cultured with a peptide pool, sampled before COVID-19 vaccination. The receptors come from a human donor who had a prior SARS-CoV-2 infection.

V gene TRBV6-5 combines with J gene TRBJ2-3; 7 bases agree with TRBD2. V lost 7 bases to trimming and J lost 4 bases; unmatched junction nucleotides: 8. This CDR3 spans 14 amino acids. Germline CDR1 and CDR2: MNHEY and SVGAGI. This CDR3 reads CASKAGLWADTQYF. CDR3 in DNA: TGTGCCAGCAAAGCGGGGCTCTGGGCAGATACGCAGTATTTT.

This chain connects TRBV2 to TRBJ2-1; 15 nucleotides agree with TRBD2. CDR3 length: 16 amino acids. The V gene's germline CDR1 is SNHLY and CDR2 FYNNEI. V shed 6 bases and J 3 bases; nucleotides not matched to a gene: 3. CDR3 bases: TGTGCCAGCAGAAAGGGACTAGCGGGGGGCTACAATGAGCAGTTCTTC. This gives the protein CASRKGLAGGYNEQFF.

This rearrangement joins TRBV4-2 to TRBJ2-7, with TRBD2 matching 13 bases. Germline lookup yields CDR1 LGHNA and CDR2 YNFKEQ. V lost 0 bases and J lost 1; bases outside the gene matches: 0. This CDR3 contains 16 residues. CDR3 DNA: TGTGCCAGCAGCCAAGAGGGACTAGCGGGATCCTACGAGCAGTACTTC. The encoded protein is CASSQEGLAGSYEQYF.

The CDR3 nucleotides read TGTGCCAGCAGCTTATCAACGGGAGGGAATTACGAGCAGTACTTC. Its translation: CASSLSTGGNYEQYF. The chain links TRBV7-2 to TRBJ2-7, with 8 bases identical to TRBD2. Looked up from germline, CDR1 is SGHTA and CDR2 is FQGNSA. The CDR3 length is 15 residues. V gave up 2 bases and J gave up 4 bases; unmatched junction bases: 7.

This clone was recorded once. The chain is built from TRBV7-2 and TRBJ1-1; the D is unclear. Trimming cost V 1 base and J 3 bases, with 12 bases left between them. The CDR3 loop spans 15 amino acids. Per the germline V gene, CDR1 is SGHTA and CDR2 is FQGNSA. CDR3 sequence: CASSLVWAADTEAFF. CDR3 in DNA: TGTGCCAGCAGCTTAGTATGGGCAGCTGACACTGAAGCTTTCTTT.

The J gene is TRBJ1-2, the V gene TRBV18, with TRBD1 matching 7 bases. The germline V gene encodes CDR1 KGHSH and CDR2 LQKENI. Trimming removed 4 bases from V and 10 bases from J; junction bases left unmatched: 6. The CDR3 has 12 residues. CDR3 amino acids: CASSLRDSHYTF. The CDR3 DNA reads TGTGCCAGCTCACTACGGGACAGCCACTACACCTTC.

The CDR3 bases are TGTGCCAGCAGTGACCTGGGGGTAACTGAAGCTTTCTTT. Its protein product is CASSDLGVTEAFF. The rearrangement joins TRBV2 to TRBJ1-1; a weak D match, TRBD1 (5 bases). V lost 3 bases and J lost 5, with 10 bases in between. The germline V gene encodes CDR1 SNHLY and CDR2 FYNNEI. The CDR3 extends over 13 amino acids.